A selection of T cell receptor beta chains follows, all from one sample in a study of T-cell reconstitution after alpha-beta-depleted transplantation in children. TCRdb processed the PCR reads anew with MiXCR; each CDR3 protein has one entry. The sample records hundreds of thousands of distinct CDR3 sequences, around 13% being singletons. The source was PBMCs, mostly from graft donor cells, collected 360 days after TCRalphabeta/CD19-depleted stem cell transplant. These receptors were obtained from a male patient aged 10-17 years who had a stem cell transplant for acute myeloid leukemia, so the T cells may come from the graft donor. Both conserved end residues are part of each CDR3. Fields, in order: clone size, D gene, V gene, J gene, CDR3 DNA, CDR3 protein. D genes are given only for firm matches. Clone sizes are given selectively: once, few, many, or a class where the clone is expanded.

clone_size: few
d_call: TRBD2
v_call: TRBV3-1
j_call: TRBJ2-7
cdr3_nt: TGTGCCAGCAGCCAAGCCCGAGCGCTAGCGGGATTGATCGAGCAGTACTTC
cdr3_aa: CASSQARALAGLIEQYF

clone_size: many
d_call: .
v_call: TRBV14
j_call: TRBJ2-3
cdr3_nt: TGTGCCAGCAGCCAAGGTCTTTTTGACTGGGCAGATACGCAGTATTTT
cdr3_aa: CASSQGLFDWADTQYF

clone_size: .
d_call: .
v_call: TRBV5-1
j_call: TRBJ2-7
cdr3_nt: TGCGCCAGCAGCTCGGGGCTAGCGTCCTCCTACGAGCAGTACTTC
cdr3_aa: CASSSGLASSYEQYF

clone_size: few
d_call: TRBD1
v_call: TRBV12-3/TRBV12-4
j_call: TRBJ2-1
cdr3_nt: TGTGCCAGCAGTTTAGGGGGACAGGTCGCAAATGAGCAGTTCTTC
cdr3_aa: CASSLGGQVANEQFF

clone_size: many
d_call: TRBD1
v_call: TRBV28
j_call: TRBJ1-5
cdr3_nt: TGTGCCAGCAGTTTATACCGGGACAGGGAATATCAGCCCCAGCATTTT
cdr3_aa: CASSLYRDREYQPQHF

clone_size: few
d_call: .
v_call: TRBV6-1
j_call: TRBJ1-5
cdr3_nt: TGTGCCAGCAGTGGTTCCAGGGTATCGGGCAATCAGCCCCAGCATTTT
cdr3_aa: CASSGSRVSGNQPQHF

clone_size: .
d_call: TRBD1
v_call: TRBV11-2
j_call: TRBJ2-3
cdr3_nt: TGTGCCAGCAGCCGGGGACAGATTCTCACAGATACGCAGTATTTT
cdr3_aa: CASSRGQILTDTQYF

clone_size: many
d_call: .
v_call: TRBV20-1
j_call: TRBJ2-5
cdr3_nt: TGCAGTGCTAGAGCTCAGGGGACGCCCTGGGAAGAGACCCAGTACTTC
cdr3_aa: CSARAQGTPWEETQYF

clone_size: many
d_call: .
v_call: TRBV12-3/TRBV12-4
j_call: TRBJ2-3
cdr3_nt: TGTGCCAGCAGTCCACGGAGTGTACTTCGCACAGATACGCAGTATTTT
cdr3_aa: CASSPRSVLRTDTQYF

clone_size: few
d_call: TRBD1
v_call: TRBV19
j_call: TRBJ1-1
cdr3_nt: TGTGCCAGTAGCCTCGACAGGGGGCGGGAGACTGAAGCTTTCTTT
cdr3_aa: CASSLDRGRETEAFF